Presented here are 18 T cell receptor beta chains from one specimen sequenced in a study of identical twins (TCRdb year 2016). Receptor libraries were prepared by 5' RACE. Sequencing instrument: Illumina HiSeq 2000. TCRdb took the public reads, trimmed them with fastp at Q25, ran MiXCR for clone calling and kept in-frame beta chains. Each entry is one CDR3 protein sequence, shown with its most common DNA and genes. This sample holds hundreds of thousands of distinct CDR3 sequences; roughly 7.2% were observed only once. The ten largest clones represent roughly 1.6% of the sample. The data also belong to a second study, concerning yellow fever vaccine responses in identical twins.

Material for sequencing was PBMCs. Receptor source: a woman between 18 and 29 years old in good health.

The chain carries TRBV10-3 and TRBJ1-5; D unresolved. Trimming left V 2 bases short and J 4 bases short, with 15 bases between. Germline V gene lookup returns CDR1 ENHRY and CDR2 SYGVKD. This CDR3 has 16 amino acids. In nucleotides, the CDR3 is TGTGCCATCAGTGAGCCAATGGTTAACGGAAATCAGCCCCAGCATTTT. Amino acids: CAISEPMVNGNQPQHF.

V and J are TRBV6-2 or TRBV6-3 and TRBJ1-5, with TRBD1 matching over 7 bases. Germline V gene data show CDR1 as MNHEY and CDR2 as SVGEGT. This CDR3 is 19 amino acids long. Losses at the gene ends were 4 bases for V and 4 bases for J; bases not matched to a gene: 19. Written as DNA, the CDR3 is TGTGCCAGCAGTTCACCAAAACAGGGGAATGTCTATCTGAATCAGCCCCAGCATTTT. Amino acids: CASSSPKQGNVYLNQPQHF.

This sequence joins TRBV5-1 and TRBJ2-4; D uncertain. Deletions cut 0 bases from V and 8 bases from J, with 15 bases between. Germline V gene data show CDR1 as SGHRS and CDR2 as YFSETQ. The CDR3 totals 15 residues. CDR3 sequence: CASSLEDTTKDIQYF. For the CDR3, the DNA is TGCGCCAGCAGCTTGGAAGACACTACGAAGGACATTCAGTACTTC.

This sequence joins TRBV12-3 or TRBV12-4 and TRBJ2-5; 10 nucleotides match TRBD2. The CDR3 has 16 amino acids. V lost 6 bases to trimming and J lost 2 bases; unmatched junction nucleotides: 9. CDR3 in DNA: TGTGCCAGCAGCCCAGGCGTAGCGGGAGGACAAGAGACCCAGTACTTC. Protein sequence: CASSPGVAGGQETQYF.

This sequence joins TRBV6-1 and TRBJ1-5, with D possibly matching TRBD1 (5 bases). Germline V gives CDR1 MNHNS, CDR2 SASEGT. The CDR3 sequence is 15 residues long. The germline V and J ends were trimmed by 6 bases and 5 bases, with 17 bases remaining between them. CDR3 DNA: TGTGCCAGCAGCCGAGAACCGGGGGGGTATCAGCCCCAGCATTTT. Residues: CASSREPGGYQPQHF.

This clonotype was seen many times. The V and J genes are TRBV20-1 and TRBJ1-6; 8 positions agree with TRBD1. The CDR3 length is 16 residues. In germline, CDR1 is DFQATT, CDR2 SNEGSKA (reference sequence). With 0 bases clipped from V and 6 bases from J, the junction kept 7 bases outside the gene matches. The chain's CDR3 is CSARDLNGQGNSPLHF. In DNA form, the CDR3 reads TGCAGTGCTAGAGATCTTAACGGACAGGGTAATTCACCCCTCCACTTT.

This clonotype was found a few times. The chain has TRBV20-1 and TRBJ2-2; D might be TRBD1 (5 bases). Germline CDR1 DFQATT, CDR2 SNEGSKA (reference sequence). The CDR3 runs 13 residues. V shed 6 bases and J shed 2 bases, with 10 bases lying between them. CDR3 DNA sequence: TGCAGTGCGGGGCAGGGAAACACCGGGGAGCTGTTTTTT. It is translated as CSAGQGNTGELFF.

The J gene is TRBJ2-1, the V gene TRBV6-4; D could derive from TRBD1 or TRBD2 (5 bases each). Trimming shortened V by 6 bases and J by 6 bases, and 15 bases separated the two germline ends. Germline CDR1 and CDR2: MRHNA and SNTAGT. The CDR3 spans 14 residues. The CDR3 DNA reads as TGTGCCAGCAGCGGGGACGCTAAGTCCAATGAGCAGTTCTTC. This sequence encodes CASSGDAKSNEQFF.

This clonotype was seen more than once but under ten times. This rearrangement joins TRBV18 to TRBJ1-6; possibly TRBD1 for D (5 bases). The V end was cut by 2 bases, the J end by 7 bases, with 15 bases between. This CDR3 comprises 16 residues. Germline V gene lookup returns CDR1 KGHSH and CDR2 LQKENI. CDR3 sequence reads: CASSPFFGQGNSPLHF. The CDR3 bases are TGTGCCAGCTCACCATTTTTTGGGCAGGGAAATTCACCCCTCCACTTT.

The chain has TRBV7-7 and TRBJ2-3; 7 bases map to TRBD2. Germline-derived CDR1 and CDR2 are SSHAT and FNYEAQ (reference sequence). Trimming cost V 4 bases and J 4 bases; bases outside gene matches: 5. The CDR3 is 14 amino acids. The CDR3 is CASSYGTNSDTQYF. As DNA, the CDR3 is TGTGCCAGCAGCTACGGGACTAACTCAGATACGCAGTATTTT.

The chain couples TRBV9 to TRBJ2-7, with D unclear. In germline, CDR1 is SGDLS, CDR2 YYNGEE. CDR3 size: 14 residues. V dropped 2 bases and J dropped 1 base, with 10 bases sitting between them. CDR3 region: CASSVTHGSYEQYF. CDR3 bases: TGTGCCAGCAGCGTCACCCACGGTTCCTACGAGCAGTACTTC.

The J gene is TRBJ2-5, the V gene TRBV20-1; 11 nucleotides agree with TRBD2. The ends lost 5 bases at V and 0 bases at J; junction bases unmatched: 8. This CDR3 has 16 amino acids. In germline, CDR1 is DFQATT, CDR2 SNEGSKA (reference sequence). The CDR3 protein is CSAFWTSGPYQETQYF. The CDR3 DNA reads as TGCAGTGCTTTTTGGACTAGCGGGCCGTACCAAGAGACCCAGTACTTC.

This chain connects TRBV10-3 to TRBJ2-3; 9 bases match TRBD1. Germline V gene lookup returns CDR1 ENHRY and CDR2 SYGVKD. Trimming cost V 3 bases and J 2 bases; bases outside gene matches: 6. The CDR3 consists of 16 residues. CDR3: CAISDRDRVNTDTQYF. Written as DNA, the CDR3 is TGTGCCATCAGTGACAGGGACAGGGTGAACACAGATACGCAGTATTTT.

This chain uses TRBV12-3 or TRBV12-4 with TRBJ2-5, with D maybe TRBD2 (6 bases). V was cut by 1 base and J by 5 bases, with 14 bases left in between. The length of the CDR3 is 15 residues. CDR3 DNA sequence: TGTGCCAGCAGTTTAGTCGGGGGAGCCTCGGAGACCCAGTACTTC. Amino acids: CASSLVGGASETQYF.

This clonotype was seen many times. For the CDR3, the DNA is TGTGCCAGCAGCCCAACTAGCGGGGGGACCTACGAGCAGTACTTC. This sequence encodes CASSPTSGGTYEQYF. This chain joins TRBV9 and TRBJ2-7; 12 bases map to TRBD2. The germline CDR1 and CDR2 sequences are SGDLS and YYNGEE. This CDR3 region has 15 residues. Trimming removed 4 bases from V and 2 bases from J; junction bases left unmatched: 4.

This clonotype appeared a few times. V usage is TRBV3-1 and J usage is TRBJ1-1; the D gene is possibly TRBD1 (6 bases). Deletions cut 5 bases from V and 4 bases from J, with 17 bases between. Germline V CDR1 and CDR2: LGHDT, YNNKEL (reference sequence). This CDR3 is 15 amino acids long. The CDR3: CASSFGQFGSTEAFF. The CDR3 DNA reads TGTGCCAGCAGCTTCGGACAGTTCGGCAGCACTGAAGCTTTCTTT.

There are many counts of this clonotype. The CDR3 sequence is CASSQEIGLSEKLFF. The CDR3 DNA reads TGTGCCAGCAGCCAAGAGATAGGGTTGAGTGAAAAACTGTTTTTT. This sequence joins TRBV3-1 and TRBJ1-4; D gene ambiguous. This CDR3 is 15 amino acids long. From germline, CDR1 is LGHDT and CDR2 YNNKEL (reference sequence). V shed 0 bases and J shed 7 bases, with 12 bases lying between them.

This clonotype was counted only a few times. This chain connects TRBV20-1 to TRBJ2-1; D ambiguous. The germline V gene has CDR1 DFQATT and CDR2 SNEGSKA (reference sequence). The V end was cut by 5 bases, the J end by 6 bases, with 11 bases between. The CDR3 totals 12 residues. CDR3 amino acids: CSASPPSNEQFF. The DNA of the CDR3 is TGCAGTGCTTCCCCGCCTAGCAATGAGCAGTTCTTC.